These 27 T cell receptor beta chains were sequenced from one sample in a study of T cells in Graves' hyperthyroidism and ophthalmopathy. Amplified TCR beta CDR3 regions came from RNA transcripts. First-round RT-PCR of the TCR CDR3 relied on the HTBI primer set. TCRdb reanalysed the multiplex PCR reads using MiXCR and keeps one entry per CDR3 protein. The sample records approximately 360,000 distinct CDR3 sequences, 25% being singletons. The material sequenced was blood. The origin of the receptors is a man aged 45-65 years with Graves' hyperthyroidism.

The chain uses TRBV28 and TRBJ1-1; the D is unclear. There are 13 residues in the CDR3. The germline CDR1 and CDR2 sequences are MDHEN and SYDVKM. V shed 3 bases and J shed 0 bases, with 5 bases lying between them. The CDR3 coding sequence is TGTGCCAGCAGTTTTGACTTGAACACTGAAGCTTTCTTT. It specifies CASSFDLNTEAFF.

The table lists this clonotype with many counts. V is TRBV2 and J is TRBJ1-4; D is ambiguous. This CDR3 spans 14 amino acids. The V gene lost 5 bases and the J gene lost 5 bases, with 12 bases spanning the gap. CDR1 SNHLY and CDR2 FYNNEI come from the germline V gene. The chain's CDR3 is CASSTRGRNEKLFF. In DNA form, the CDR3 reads TGTGCCAGCAGTACCCGTGGACGGAATGAAAAACTGTTTTTT.

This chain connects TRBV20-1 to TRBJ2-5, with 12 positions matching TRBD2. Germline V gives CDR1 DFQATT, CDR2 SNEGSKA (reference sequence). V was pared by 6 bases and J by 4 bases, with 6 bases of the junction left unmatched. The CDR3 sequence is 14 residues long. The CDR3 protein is CSAKTSGSLETQYF. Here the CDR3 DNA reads TGCAGTGCAAAGACTAGCGGGAGTTTAGAGACCCAGTACTTC.

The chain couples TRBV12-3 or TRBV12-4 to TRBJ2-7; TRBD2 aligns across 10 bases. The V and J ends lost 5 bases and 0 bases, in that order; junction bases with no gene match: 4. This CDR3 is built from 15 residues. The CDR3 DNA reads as TGTGCCAGCAGTAGAGCGGGAGGGAGCTCCTACGAGCAGTACTTC. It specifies CASSRAGGSSYEQYF.

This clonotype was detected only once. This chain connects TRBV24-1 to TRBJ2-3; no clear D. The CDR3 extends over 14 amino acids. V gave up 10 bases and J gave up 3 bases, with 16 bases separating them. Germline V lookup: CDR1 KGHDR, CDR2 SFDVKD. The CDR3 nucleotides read TGTGCCACTAAAGGGTCGGTTAGTACAGATACGCAGTATTTT. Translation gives CATKGSVSTDTQYF.

The DNA for the CDR3 is TGTGCCAGCAGTTACTCGGTTCTCGACAGGGGTGATTCGGGGGAAAAACTGTTTTTT. Translating gives CASSYSVLDRGDSGEKLFF. The chain links TRBV6-8 to TRBJ1-4; 8 positions match TRBD1. The length of the CDR3 is 19 residues. V lost 0 bases and J lost 8; bases outside the gene matches: 17. Germline loops: CDR1 MNHGY, CDR2 SAAAGT.

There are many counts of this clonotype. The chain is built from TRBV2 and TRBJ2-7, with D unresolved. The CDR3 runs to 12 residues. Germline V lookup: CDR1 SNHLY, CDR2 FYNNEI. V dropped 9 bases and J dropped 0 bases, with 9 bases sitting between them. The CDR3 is CASSFSSYEQYF. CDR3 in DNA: TGTGCCAGTAGCTTTAGCTCCTACGAGCAGTACTTC.

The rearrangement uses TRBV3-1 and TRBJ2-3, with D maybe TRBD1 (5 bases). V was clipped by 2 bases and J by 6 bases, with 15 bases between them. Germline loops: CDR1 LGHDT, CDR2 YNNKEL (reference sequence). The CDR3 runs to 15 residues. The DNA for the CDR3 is TGTGCCAGCAGCCAAAGGGGCGGTCGCGAGGATACGCAGTATTTT. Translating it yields CASSQRGGREDTQYF.

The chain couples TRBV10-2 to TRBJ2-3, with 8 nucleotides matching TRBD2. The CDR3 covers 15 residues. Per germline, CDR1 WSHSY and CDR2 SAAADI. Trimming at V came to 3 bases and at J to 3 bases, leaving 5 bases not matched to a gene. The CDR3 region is CASSDSGIGTDTQYF. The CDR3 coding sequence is TGCGCCAGCAGTGATAGCGGGATAGGGACAGATACGCAGTATTTT.

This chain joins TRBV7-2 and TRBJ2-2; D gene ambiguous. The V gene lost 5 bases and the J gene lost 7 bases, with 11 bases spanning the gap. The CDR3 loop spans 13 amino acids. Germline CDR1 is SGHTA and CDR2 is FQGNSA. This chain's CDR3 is CASSRDVRGELFF. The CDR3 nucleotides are TGTGCCAGCAGCCGCGACGTTCGCGGGGAGCTGTTTTTT.

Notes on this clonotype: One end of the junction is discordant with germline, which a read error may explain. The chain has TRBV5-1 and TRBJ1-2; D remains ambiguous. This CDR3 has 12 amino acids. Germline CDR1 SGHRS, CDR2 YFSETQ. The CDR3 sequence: CASGLESDGYTF. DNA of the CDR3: TGCGCCAGCGGCTTGGAGTCAGACGGCTACACCTTC.

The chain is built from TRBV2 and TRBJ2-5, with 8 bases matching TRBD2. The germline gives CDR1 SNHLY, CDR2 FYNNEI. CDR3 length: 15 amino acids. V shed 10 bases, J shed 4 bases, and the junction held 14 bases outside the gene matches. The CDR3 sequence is CATSAGDPPLETQYF. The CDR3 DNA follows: TGTGCCACCTCAGCGGGGGACCCACCCTTAGAGACCCAGTACTTC. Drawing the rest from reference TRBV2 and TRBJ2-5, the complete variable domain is EPEVTQTPSHQVTQMGQEVILRCVPISNHLYFYWYRQILGQKVEFLVSFYNNEISEKSEIFDDQFSVERPDGSNFTLKIRSTKLEDSAMYFCATSAGDPPLETQYFGPGTRLLVL.

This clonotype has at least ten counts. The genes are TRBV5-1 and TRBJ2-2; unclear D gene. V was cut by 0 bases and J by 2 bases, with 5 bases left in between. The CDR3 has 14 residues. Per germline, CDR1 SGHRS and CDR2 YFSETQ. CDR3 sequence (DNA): TGCGCCAGCAGCTTGGCTCCAAACACCGGGGAGCTGTTTTTT. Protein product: CASSLAPNTGELFF.

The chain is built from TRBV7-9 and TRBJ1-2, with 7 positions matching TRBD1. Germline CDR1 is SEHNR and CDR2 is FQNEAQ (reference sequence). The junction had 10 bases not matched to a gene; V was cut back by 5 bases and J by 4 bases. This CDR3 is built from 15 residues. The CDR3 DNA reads TGTGCCAGCAGCCCACCGGGACAGCTTTCCTATGGCTACACCTTC. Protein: CASSPPGQLSYGYTF.

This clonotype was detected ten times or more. DNA of the CDR3: TGTGCCAGCAGTTTAAGGGACACAGACGAGCAGTACTTC. Protein product: CASSLRDTDEQYF. The chain links TRBV12-3 or TRBV12-4 to TRBJ2-7, with D possibly being TRBD1 (6 bases). The CDR3 consists of 13 residues. V was cut by 2 bases and J by 5 bases, with 10 bases left in between.

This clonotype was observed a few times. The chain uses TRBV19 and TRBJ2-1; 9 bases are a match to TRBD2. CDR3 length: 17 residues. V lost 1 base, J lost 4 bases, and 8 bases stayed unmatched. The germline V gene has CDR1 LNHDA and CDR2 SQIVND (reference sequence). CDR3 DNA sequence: TGTGCCAGTAGTATAGGTCCGGGACTAGCTGAGTACAATGAGCAGTTCTTC. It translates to CASSIGPGLAEYNEQFF. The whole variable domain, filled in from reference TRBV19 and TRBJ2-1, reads DGGITQSPKYLFRKEGQNVTLSCEQNLNHDAMYWYRQDPGQGLRLIYYSQIVNDFQKGDIAEGYSVSREKKESFPLTVTSAQKNPTAFYLCASSIGPGLAEYNEQFFGPGTRLTVL.

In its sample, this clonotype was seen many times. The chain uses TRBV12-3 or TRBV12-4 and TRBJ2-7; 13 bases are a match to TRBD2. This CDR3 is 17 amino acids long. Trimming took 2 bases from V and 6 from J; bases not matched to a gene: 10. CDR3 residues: CASSLRTSGSLDGEQYF. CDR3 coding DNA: TGTGCCAGCAGTTTAAGGACTAGCGGGAGCCTCGACGGCGAGCAGTACTTC.

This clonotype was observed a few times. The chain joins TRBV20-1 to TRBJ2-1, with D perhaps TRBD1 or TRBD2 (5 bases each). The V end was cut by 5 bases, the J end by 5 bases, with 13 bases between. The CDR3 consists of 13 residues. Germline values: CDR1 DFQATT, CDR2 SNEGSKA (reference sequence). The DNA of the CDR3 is TGCAGTGCTCCCGACGGGGCAAACAATGAGCAGTTCTTC. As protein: CSAPDGANNEQFF.

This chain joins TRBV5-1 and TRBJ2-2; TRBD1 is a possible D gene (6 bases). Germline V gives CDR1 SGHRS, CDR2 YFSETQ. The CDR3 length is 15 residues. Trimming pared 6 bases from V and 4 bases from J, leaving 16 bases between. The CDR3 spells CASTSSQGSTGELFF. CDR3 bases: TGCGCCAGCACCTCCTCACAGGGCAGCACCGGGGAGCTGTTTTTT.

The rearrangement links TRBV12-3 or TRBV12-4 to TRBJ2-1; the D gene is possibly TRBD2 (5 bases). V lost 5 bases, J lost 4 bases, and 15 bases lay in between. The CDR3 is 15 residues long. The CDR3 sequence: CASSVYRGSYNEQFF. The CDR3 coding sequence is TGTGCCAGCAGTGTCTATAGAGGGTCTTACAATGAGCAGTTCTTC.

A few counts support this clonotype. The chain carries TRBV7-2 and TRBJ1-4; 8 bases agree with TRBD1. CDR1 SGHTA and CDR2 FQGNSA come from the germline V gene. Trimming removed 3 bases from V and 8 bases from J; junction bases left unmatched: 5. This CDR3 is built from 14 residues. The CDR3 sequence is CASSFSGGVEKLFF. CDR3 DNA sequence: TGTGCCAGCAGCTTTTCAGGGGGCGTCGAAAAACTGTTTTTT.

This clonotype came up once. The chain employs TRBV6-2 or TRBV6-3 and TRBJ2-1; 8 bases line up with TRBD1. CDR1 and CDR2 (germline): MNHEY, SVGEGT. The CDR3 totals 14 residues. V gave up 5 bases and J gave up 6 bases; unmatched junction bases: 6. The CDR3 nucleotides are TGTGCCAGCAGTGGTAGGACAGGGCCCAATGAGCAGTTCTTC. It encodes CASSGRTGPNEQFF.

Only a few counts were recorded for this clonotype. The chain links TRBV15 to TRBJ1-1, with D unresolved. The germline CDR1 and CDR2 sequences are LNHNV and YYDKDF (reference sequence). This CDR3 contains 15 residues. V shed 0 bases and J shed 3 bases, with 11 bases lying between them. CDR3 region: CATSRDLPPDTEAFF. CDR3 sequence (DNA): TGTGCCACCAGCAGAGATTTACCCCCGGACACTGAAGCTTTCTTT.

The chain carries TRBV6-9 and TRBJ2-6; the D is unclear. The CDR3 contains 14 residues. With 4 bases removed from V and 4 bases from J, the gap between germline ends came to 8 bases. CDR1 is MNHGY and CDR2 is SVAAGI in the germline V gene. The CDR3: CASSWLSGANVLTF. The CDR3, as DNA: TGTGCCAGCAGTTGGTTATCCGGGGCCAACGTCCTGACTTTC.

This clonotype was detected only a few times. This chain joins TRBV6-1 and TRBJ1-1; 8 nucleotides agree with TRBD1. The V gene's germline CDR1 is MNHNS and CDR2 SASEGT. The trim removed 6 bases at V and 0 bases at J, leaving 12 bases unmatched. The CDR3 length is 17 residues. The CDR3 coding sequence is TGTGCCAGCAGCTTCCCCGGGACAGGTATCATGAACACTGAAGCTTTCTTT. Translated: CASSFPGTGIMNTEAFF.

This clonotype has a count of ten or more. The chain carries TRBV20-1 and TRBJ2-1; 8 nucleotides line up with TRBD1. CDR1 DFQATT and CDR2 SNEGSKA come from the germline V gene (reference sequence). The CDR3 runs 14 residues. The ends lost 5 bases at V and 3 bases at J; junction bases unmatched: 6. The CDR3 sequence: CSAPQGEVYNEQFF. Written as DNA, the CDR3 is TGCAGTGCTCCACAGGGGGAGGTCTACAATGAGCAGTTCTTC.

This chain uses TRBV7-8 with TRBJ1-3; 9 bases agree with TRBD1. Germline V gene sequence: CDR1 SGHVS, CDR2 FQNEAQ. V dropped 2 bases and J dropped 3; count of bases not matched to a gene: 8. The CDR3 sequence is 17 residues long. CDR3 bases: TGTGCCAGCAGCTTACCGAGGGGGACAGGGATTGGAAACACCATATATTTT. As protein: CASSLPRGTGIGNTIYF.